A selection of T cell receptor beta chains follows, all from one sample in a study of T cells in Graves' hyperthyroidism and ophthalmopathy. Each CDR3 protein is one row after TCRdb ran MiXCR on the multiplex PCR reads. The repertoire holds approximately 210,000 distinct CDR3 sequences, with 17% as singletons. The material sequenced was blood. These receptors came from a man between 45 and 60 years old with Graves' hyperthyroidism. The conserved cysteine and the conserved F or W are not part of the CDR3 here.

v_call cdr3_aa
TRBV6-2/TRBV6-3 ASSPPRDLNTGELF
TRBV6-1 ASSDYGQGRETQY
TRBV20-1 SATTPRQGNTGELF
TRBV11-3 AIGGGGPTQNEQF
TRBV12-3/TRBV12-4 ASSSQMGNSPLH
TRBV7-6 ASSRNAGNTIY
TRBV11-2 ASSSLAGFNEQF
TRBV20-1 SARDTAVAYEQY
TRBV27 ASSRTSGAYEQY
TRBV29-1 SVEVGVGTTDTQY